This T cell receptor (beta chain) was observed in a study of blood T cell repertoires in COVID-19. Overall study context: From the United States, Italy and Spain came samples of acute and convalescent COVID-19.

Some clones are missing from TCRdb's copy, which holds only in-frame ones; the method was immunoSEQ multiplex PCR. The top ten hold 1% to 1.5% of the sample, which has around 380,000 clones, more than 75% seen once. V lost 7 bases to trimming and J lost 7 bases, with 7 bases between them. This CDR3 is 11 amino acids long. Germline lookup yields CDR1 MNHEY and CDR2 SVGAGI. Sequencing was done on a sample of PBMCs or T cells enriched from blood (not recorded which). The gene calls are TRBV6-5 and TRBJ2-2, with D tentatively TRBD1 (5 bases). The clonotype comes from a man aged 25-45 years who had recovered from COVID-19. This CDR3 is CASNQGGELFF. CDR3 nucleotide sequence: TGTGCCAGCAACCAGGGCGGGGAGCTGTTTTTT.